Detailed here is one TCR beta chain. What this receptor recognizes is not known. The sample holds no much larger clone one base away, and base qualities are not on file. The data were taken from a study of neoadjuvant nivolumab and ipilimumab in lung cancer (TCRdb year 2020). Broadly, across the study: Intravenous nivolumab was dosed at 3 mg/kg on days 1, 15 and 29, and in the combination arm ipilimumab 1 mg/kg was added on day 1 only. For each study arm, the primary endpoint of the trial was the rate of major pathologic response (MPR) in the intention-to-treat population. A total of 44 patients with operable NSCLC were treated in the trial, with approximately 23 randomized to nivolumab monotherapy and approximately 21 randomized to nivolumab plus ipilimumab. The study compared TCR repertoires in pretherapy (baseline) peripheral blood with TCR repertoires in tumors resected at surgery following neoadjuvant immune checkpoint blockade. Matched pretherapy and resected tumor pairs were analyzed from seven patients, of whom four had been treated with nivolumab and three with nivolumab plus ipilimumab.

The time point label on this specimen signifies: pretherapy, before neoadjuvant immune checkpoint inhibitors. The samples were obtained from NEOSTAR, a phase 2 randomized trial that tested neoadjuvant nivolumab or nivolumab plus ipilimumab, followed by surgery, in operable NSCLC. The library came from the immunoSEQ multiplex PCR assay. The authors processed their data as follows. Repertoires were summarized by richness and clonality, and significantly expanded and contracted clones were identified between pre- and post-therapy samples. The immuneACCESS repertoire file appears here via TCRdb, limited to in-frame rearrangements. These files lack a portion of the clones; in checked studies, under half of the deficit traces to unresolved V genes, and the cause of the others is not known. The D gene and trimming were derived from the DNA, and the V and J assignments and clone size from that table. The sample records fewer than 20,000 clones, 85% to 90% of which are singletons. The ten largest make up around 2.1% of the sample.

Based on the germline V gene (reference sequence), the CDR1 and CDR2 sequences are SGHNT and YYREEE. Trimming takes 1 base off V and 1 base off J; junction bases not matched to a gene: 2. The cysteine opens and the phenylalanine closes a CDR3 of 14 amino acids. The entry retains the CDR3 DNA only, 42 bases that are in frame from base 1. Overall results and qualifications from the work: A small number of samples was subjected to TCR sequencing. No significant correlation was found between TCR clonality and pathologic tumor regression, and only one major-pathologic-response sample was available for the clonality analysis. Pretherapy blood TCR richness correlated positively with richness in tumors resected after neoadjuvant therapy (Spearman R = 0.82). Tumor T-cell richness and clonality rose from pretherapy to surgery in three of three dual-therapy tumors but in only two of four nivolumab-treated tumors. Compared with tumor-adjacent uninvolved lung, resected tumors had greater TCR richness and clonality, and increases showed up in more of the dual-therapy-treated tumors.

The source of this sequence is an adult with non-small cell lung cancer. Here the chain combines TRBV5-4 and TRBJ2-7, with 7 central nucleotides matching TRBD2. The source was peripheral blood, collected before neoadjuvant nivolumab, alone or with ipilimumab. The CDR3 sequence is CASSLQGGSYEQYF. The DNA sequence follows: TGTGCCAGCAGCTTGCAGGGAGGGTCCTACGAGCAGTACTTC.